The 5 T cell receptor beta chains listed next were all sequenced from one sample in a study of memory CD4+ T cells and cytomegalovirus serostatus. The sort gate was single viable CD3+CD4+CD8-CD45RO+ cells for memory CD4+ T cells. Data came from immunoSEQ multiplex PCR; TCRdb stores just in-frame clones and leaves some out. The sample holds tens of thousands of clones, less than 85% seen once. Input material: memory CD4+ T cells from blood. All receptors derive from an adult in good health and CMV-seronegative.

The gene calls are TRBV7-8 and TRBJ1-5, with a weak D call TRBD1 (6 bases). The ends were cut back, 6 bases at V and 4 bases at J, with 16 bases in the middle. Germline V lookup: CDR1 SGHVS, CDR2 FQNEAQ. The CDR3 is made up of 15 amino acids. The CDR3 loop reads CASSYRTEMNQPQHF. Here the CDR3 DNA reads TGTGCCAGCAGTTATCGGACAGAGATGAATCAGCCCCAGCATTTT.

V is TRBV9 and J is TRBJ2-5, with 9 bases matching TRBD2. The CDR3 is 15 residues long. The junction had 1 base not matched to a gene; V was cut back by 1 base and J by 0 bases. CDR1 is SGDLS and CDR2 is YYNGEE in the germline V gene. CDR3 nucleotide sequence: TGTGCCAGCAGCGTACTAGCGGGGTACCAAGAGACCCAGTACTTC. This gives the protein CASSVLAGYQETQYF.

The gene calls are TRBV4-1 and TRBJ1-1, with D unresolved. V was pared by 0 bases and J by 5 bases, with 7 bases between. This CDR3 is built from 13 residues. Per germline, CDR1 MGHRA and CDR2 YSYEKL. CDR3 residues: CASSQDGETEAFF. The CDR3 region has the DNA TGCGCCAGCAGCCAAGATGGTGAGACTGAAGCTTTCTTT.

The V call is TRBV11-1, the J call TRBJ2-1; 13 bases line up with TRBD2. Germline V gene sequence: CDR1 SGHAT, CDR2 FQDESV (reference sequence). Germline trimming cut 5 bases from V and 4 bases from J; bases unmatched to any gene: 8. This CDR3 has 17 residues. Here the CDR3 DNA reads TGTGCCAGCAGCACTCTCGGGGGACTAGCGGGGTACAATGAGCAGTTCTTC. It is translated as CASSTLGGLAGYNEQFF.

The chain carries TRBV28 and TRBJ1-1; no firm D call. Germline V CDR1 and CDR2: MDHEN, SYDVKM. V lost 6 bases to trimming and J lost 0 bases, with 8 bases between them. This CDR3 spans 13 amino acids. The CDR3 here is CASSRSLNTEAFF. The CDR3 DNA is TGTGCCAGCAGCCGGAGTCTGAACACTGAAGCTTTCTTT.